This T cell receptor (beta chain) stems from a study of OX40 agonist ivuxolimab in advanced cancers. Study-level information: Given to patients was ivuxolimab, an agonistic anti-OX40 (CD134) antibody. Patients were approximately 80% male with ages roughly 23 to 90, mean approximately 58. The dose-escalation group included hepatocellular carcinoma, melanoma, renal cell carcinoma and head and neck cancer.

Measured with immunoSEQ multiplex PCR; TCRdb has only the in-frame clones, and not every one. This sample carries tens of thousands of clones, 65% to 85% of them seen once, and the ten largest clones take approximately 5%. Overall study results and limits: Relative to CD4+, CD8+ T cells held more expanded clones on average.

For this clone: Its antigen remains unidentified.

Germline V CDR1 and CDR2: MDHEN, SYDVKM. The length of the CDR3 is 13 residues. V was pared by 6 bases and J by 3 bases, with 9 bases between. The receptor comes from an adult with an advanced solid tumor such as melanoma, head and neck, liver or kidney cancer. V is TRBV28 and J is TRBJ1-3, with D hard to call. The specimen was CD4+ or CD8+ T cells sorted from blood, collected in a trial of the OX40 agonist ivuxolimab. The DNA of the CDR3 is TGTGCCAGCAGCCTGGCAGTTGGAAACACCATATATTTT. This encodes CASSLAVGNTIYF.